The 27 T cell receptor beta chains reported below all come from one sample, sequenced in a study of T cells after somatic rescue of genetic block. Assay: immunoSEQ multiplex PCR; the TCRdb copy retains only in-frame clones and omits some. The sample records 12,000 or so clones, about 78% being singletons. Sequenced sample: peripheral blood mononuclear cells (PBMCs). These receptor sequences come from a boy aged 10-17 years.

The CDR3 is CASSEKGCRGDSNQPQHF. Here the CDR3 DNA reads TGCGCCAGCAGTGAGAAAGGTTGCAGGGGAGATAGCAATCAGCCCCAGCATTTT. The rearrangement uses TRBV10-1 and TRBJ1-5; tentative D call: TRBD1 (6 bases). With 2 bases removed from V and 0 bases from J, the gap between germline ends came to 17 bases. Germline V CDR1 and CDR2: WNHNN, SYGVQD (reference sequence). This CDR3 comprises 18 residues.

The chain joins TRBV9 to TRBJ2-5; tentative D call: TRBD1 (6 bases). This CDR3 has 16 amino acids. Deletions cut 3 bases from V and 5 bases from J, with 20 bases between. Germline V gene sequence: CDR1 SGDLS, CDR2 YYNGEE. CDR3 loop: CASSAYSQGAEETQYF. The CDR3 region has the DNA TGTGCCAGCAGCGCTTACTCACAGGGCGCTGAGGAGACCCAGTACTTC.

This clone was seen a single time. The chain has TRBV28 and TRBJ1-3; the D is unclear. CDR1 and CDR2 (germline): MDHEN, SYDVKM. The CDR3 is 15 residues long. Trimming took 7 bases from V and 0 from J, leaving 13 bases between them. CDR3 sequence: CASTPPGFSGNTIYF. The CDR3 DNA follows: TGTGCCAGCACCCCCCCGGGATTCTCTGGAAACACCATATATTTT.

The chain recombines TRBV7-8 with TRBJ2-3; tentative D call: TRBD2 (6 bases). CDR1 is SGHVS, CDR2 FQNEAQ, per germline. This CDR3 spans 15 amino acids. Between the trimmed V and J ends, which lost 7 bases and 3 bases, there was a span of 17 bases. Written as DNA, the CDR3 is TGTGCCAGCACTTTTCCTTCCAGCGGGACAGATACGCAGTATTTT. It translates to CASTFPSSGTDTQYF. Using reference TRBV7-8 and TRBJ2-3 for the parts outside the CDR3, the full variable domain is GAGVSQSPRYKVAKRGQDVALRCDPISGHVSLFWYQQALGQGPEFLTYFQNEAQLDKSGLPSDRFFAERPEGSVSTLKIQRTQQEDSAVYLCASTFPSSGTDTQYFGPGTRLTVL.

V usage is TRBV6-5 and J usage is TRBJ1-1; 8 nucleotides align to TRBD1. The CDR3 consists of 13 residues. The V segment lost 6 bases and the J segment 10 bases; nucleotides outside the gene matches: 10. Germline CDR1 MNHEY, CDR2 SVGAGI. CDR3 DNA: TGTGCCAGCAGATCTTGGACAGGGTCGGGAGCTTTCTTT. Encoded protein: CASRSWTGSGAFF.

The CDR3 loop reads CASSPTWGQGSYEQYF. The CDR3, as DNA: TGTGCCAGCAGCCCGACGTGGGGACAGGGTTCCTACGAGCAGTACTTC. J is TRBJ2-7 and V is TRBV11-3; 9 nucleotides align to TRBD1. Germline CDR1 is SGHNT and CDR2 is YENEEA. Trimming took 5 bases from V and 1 from J; bases not matched to a gene: 9. This CDR3 is built from 16 residues. Drawing the rest from reference TRBV11-3 and TRBJ2-7, the complete variable domain is EAGVVQSPRYKIIEKKQPVAFWCNPISGHNTLYWYLQNLGQGPELLIRYENEEAVDDSQLPKDRFSAERLKGVDSTLKIQPAELGDSAVYLCASSPTWGQGSYEQYFGPGTRLTVT.

This clone has a single count. The chain uses TRBV11-3 and TRBJ1-2; no clear D. The V end was cut by 5 bases, the J end by 3 bases, with 13 bases between. Germline CDR1 is SGHNT and CDR2 is YENEEA. The CDR3 covers 14 residues. CDR3 nucleotides: TGTGCCAGCAGCCCAGACCCTTGGGACTATGGCTACACCTTC. Encoded protein: CASSPDPWDYGYTF. Complete variable domain (other parts from reference TRBV11-3 and TRBJ1-2): EAGVVQSPRYKIIEKKQPVAFWCNPISGHNTLYWYLQNLGQGPELLIRYENEEAVDDSQLPKDRFSAERLKGVDSTLKIQPAELGDSAVYLCASSPDPWDYGYTFGSGTRLTVV.

This clone was counted only a few times. The V gene is TRBV19, the J gene TRBJ1-5, with D maybe TRBD1 (5 bases). With 5 bases removed from V and 6 bases from J, the gap between germline ends came to 14 bases. The CDR3 length is 14 residues. Germline V gene data show CDR1 as LNHDA and CDR2 as SQIVND (reference sequence). CDR3 loop: CASSSRRGTQPQHF. The CDR3 DNA reads TGTGCCAGTAGTTCACGACGGGGCACTCAGCCCCAGCATTTT. Filled out from reference TRBV19 and TRBJ1-5, the complete variable domain reads DGGITQSPKYLFRKEGQNVTLSCEQNLNHDAMYWYRQDPGQGLRLIYYSQIVNDFQKGDIAEGYSVSREKKESFPLTVTSAQKNPTAFYLCASSSRRGTQPQHFGDGTRLSIL.

This clone showed up just once. The J gene is TRBJ2-5, the V gene TRBV28; the D is unclear. Germline CDR1 MDHEN, CDR2 SYDVKM. The CDR3 is made up of 14 amino acids. V dropped 5 bases and J dropped 4 bases, with 14 bases sitting between them. This chain's CDR3 is CASSVPRGGETQYF. In nucleotides, the CDR3 is TGTGCCAGCAGTGTGCCACGTGGCGGAGAGACCCAGTACTTC. The variable domain in full, completed from reference TRBV28 and TRBJ2-5, reads DVKVTQSSRYLVKRTGEKVFLECVQDMDHENMFWYRQDPGLGLRLIYFSYDVKMKEKGDIPEGYSVSREKKERFSLILESASTNQTSMYLCASSVPRGGETQYFGPGTRLLVL.

The rearrangement uses TRBV6-6 and TRBJ1-2, with D possibly TRBD1 on 5 matching bases. Germline CDR1 is MNHNY and CDR2 is SVGAGI (reference sequence). The CDR3 covers 14 residues. The V and J ends lost 2 bases and 8 bases respectively, with 15 bases between them. The DNA for the CDR3 is TGTGCCAGCAGTTACAATCTTCGGGCAGGGGGCTACACCTTC. Encoded protein: CASSYNLRAGGYTF.

This chain joins TRBV7-2 and TRBJ1-1, with TRBD1 as a possible D gene (5 bases). The CDR3 sequence is 14 residues long. Trimming took off 4 bases at V and 3 bases at J, with 12 bases between the two ends. Germline V gives CDR1 SGHTA, CDR2 FQGNSA. This CDR3 is CASSWRGRDTEAFF. The CDR3 DNA sequence: TGTGCCAGCAGCTGGAGGGGCAGGGACACTGAAGCTTTCTTT.

Comments on this clone: Since the CDR3 does not end with the conserved phenylalanine or tryptophan, this likely comes from a read error. This CDR3 reads CASSSTSGIGLGELFS. In DNA, the CDR3 is TGTGCCAGCAGTTCTACTAGCGGGATCGGGCTGGGGGAGCTGTTTTCT. The rearrangement links TRBV6-5 to TRBJ2-2; 10 nucleotides agree with TRBD2. This CDR3 contains 16 residues. The germline V gene encodes CDR1 MNHEY and CDR2 SVGAGI. V was clipped by 4 bases and J by 8 bases; unmatched bases: 10.

The chain joins TRBV14 to TRBJ2-1, with D uncertain. Trimming took off 0 bases at V and 4 bases at J, with 13 bases between the two ends. The CDR3 loop spans 16 amino acids. Germline V gene data show CDR1 as SGHDN and CDR2 as FVKESK. In DNA form, the CDR3 reads TGTGCCAGCAGCCAAGAACGACCCCAACTGTACAATGAGCAGTTCTTC. This encodes CASSQERPQLYNEQFF.

This clone has only a few counts. The gene calls are TRBV7-3 and TRBJ2-7, with 7 bases lining up with TRBD1. V lost 2 bases to trimming and J lost 6 bases; unmatched junction nucleotides: 4. The CDR3 length is 13 residues. The germline CDR1 and CDR2 sequences are SGHTA and FQGTGA. The CDR3 nucleotides read TGTGCCAGCAGCTTAGACAGGGTGTCCGAGCAGTACTTC. Encoded protein: CASSLDRVSEQYF.

The chain carries TRBV7-6 and TRBJ2-3; maybe TRBD2 (5 bases). Trimming took 3 bases from V and 5 from J, leaving 12 bases between them. The germline CDR1 and CDR2 sequences are SGHVS and FNYEAQ. The CDR3 extends over 14 amino acids. The CDR3 region is CASSFRPGEDTQYF. The CDR3 region has the DNA TGTGCCAGCAGCTTTCGGCCCGGGGAAGATACGCAGTATTTT. Combining the CDR3 with reference TRBV7-6 and TRBJ2-3 gives the whole variable domain GAGVSQSPRYKVTKRGQDVALRCDPISGHVSLYWYRQALGQGPEFLTYFNYEAQQDKSGLPNDRFSAERPEGSISTLTIQRTEQRDSAMYRCASSFRPGEDTQYFGPGTRLTVL.

The gene calls are TRBV28 and TRBJ2-1; D is ambiguous. CDR3 size: 14 residues. Germline CDR1 reads MDHEN; CDR2 reads SYDVKM. Trimming took 7 bases from V and 7 from J, leaving 17 bases between them. CDR3 nucleotide sequence: TGTGCCAGCACCCTTCTGAGGATTGGGAATGAGCAGTTCTTC. This encodes CASTLLRIGNEQFF.

V is TRBV18 and J is TRBJ2-3, with TRBD2 matching 8 bases. In germline, CDR1 is KGHSH, CDR2 LQKENI. The V gene end was trimmed by 3 bases and the J gene end by 4 bases; junction bases not matched to a gene: 6. The CDR3 runs 15 residues. As DNA, the CDR3 is TGTGCCAGCTCACCTCCCGGGACTAGGGCAGATACGCAGTATTTT. Translation gives CASSPPGTRADTQYF.

This sequence joins TRBV28 and TRBJ2-1, with D perhaps matching TRBD1 (8 bases). The germline V gene encodes CDR1 MDHEN and CDR2 SYDVKM. The CDR3 is made up of 15 amino acids. The V end was cut by 5 bases, the J end by 3 bases, with 14 bases between. CDR3 bases: TGTGCCAGCAGTCAGGGGGCTAGCGGCTACAATGAGCAGTTCTTC. As protein: CASSQGASGYNEQFF.

The chain recombines TRBV5-1 with TRBJ1-5, with D maybe TRBD1 (5 bases). Trimming left V 4 bases short and J 6 bases short, with 11 bases between. This CDR3 spans 13 amino acids. In germline, CDR1 is SGHRS, CDR2 YFSETQ. The CDR3 is CASSPGHFQPQHF. Written as DNA, the CDR3 is TGCGCCAGCAGCCCTGGACATTTTCAGCCCCAGCATTTT. Supplemented by reference TRBV5-1 and TRBJ1-5, the full variable domain reads KAGVTQTPRYLIKTRGQQVTLSCSPISGHRSVSWYQQTPGQGLQFLFEYFSETQRNKGNFPGRFSGRQFSNSRSEMNVSTLELGDSALYLCASSPGHFQPQHFGDGTRLSIL.

V gene TRBV6-6 combines with J gene TRBJ2-1, with TRBD1 matching over 8 bases. Germline CDR1 MNHNY, CDR2 SVGAGI (reference sequence). The CDR3 consists of 15 residues. V lost 6 bases, J lost 7 bases, and 11 bases stayed unmatched. The CDR3: CASSYGQGVYNEQFF. The CDR3 bases are TGTGCCAGCAGCTACGGACAGGGAGTTTATAATGAGCAGTTCTTC.

This rearrangement joins TRBV5-4 to TRBJ2-1; D is undetermined. The CDR3 length is 16 residues. The ends were cut back, 0 bases at V and 3 bases at J, with 13 bases in the middle. The germline V gene encodes CDR1 SGHNT and CDR2 YYREEE (reference sequence). This chain's CDR3 is CASSLELSPDYNEQFF. For the CDR3, the DNA is TGTGCCAGCAGCTTGGAATTGAGCCCAGACTACAATGAGCAGTTCTTC.

This sequence joins TRBV5-4 and TRBJ2-7; TRBD2 matches 13 bases. The CDR3 consists of 16 residues. The germline CDR1 and CDR2 sequences are SGHNT and YYREEE (reference sequence). Losses at the gene ends were 4 bases for V and 5 bases for J; bases not matched to a gene: 9. As DNA, the CDR3 is TGTGCCAGCAGCCCTACCGGGACTAGCGGGGTGAACGAGCAGTACTTC. Protein: CASSPTGTSGVNEQYF. The variable domain in full, completed from reference TRBV5-4 and TRBJ2-7, reads ETGVTQSPTHLIKTRGQQVTLRCSSQSGHNTVSWYQQALGQGPQFIFQYYREEENGRGNFPPRFSGLQFPNYSSELNVNALELDDSALYLCASSPTGTSGVNEQYFGPGTRLTVT.

This chain connects TRBV27 to TRBJ2-7; D unclear. Trimming took 6 bases from V and 0 from J, leaving 12 bases between them. From germline, CDR1 is MNHEY and CDR2 SMNVEV (reference sequence). This CDR3 comprises 14 residues. The CDR3 nucleotides are TGTGCCAGCAGCTTGGCAGGTAGCTCCTACGAGCAGTACTTC. Translating gives CASSLAGSSYEQYF.

V and J are TRBV19 and TRBJ1-1; a weak D match, TRBD1 (6 bases). The V gene's germline CDR1 is LNHDA and CDR2 SQIVND (reference sequence). Trimming took off 2 bases at V and 1 base at J, with 14 bases between the two ends. This CDR3 has 16 amino acids. DNA for the CDR3: TGTGCCAGTAGTATATTTTCGGCAGGGGCGAACACTGAAGCTTTCTTT. As protein: CASSIFSAGANTEAFF.

This clone appeared a few times. The chain has TRBV7-9 and TRBJ2-1; TRBD1 matches 9 bases. V gave up 3 bases and J gave up 7 bases; unmatched junction bases: 7. The CDR3 is 15 residues long. The germline V gene has CDR1 SEHNR and CDR2 FQNEAQ (reference sequence). The CDR3 here is CASSFTSGQGNEQFF. The CDR3 DNA follows: TGTGCCAGCAGCTTTACTTCGGGACAGGGTAATGAGCAGTTCTTC.

J is TRBJ1-1 and V is TRBV2, with D perhaps matching TRBD1 (5 bases). Germline V CDR1 and CDR2: SNHLY, FYNNEI. The CDR3 runs to 11 residues. Trimming removed 4 bases at V and 11 bases at J, with 11 bases between. The CDR3 DNA reads TGTGCCAGCAGTGGGGACTCTAGGGCTTTCTTT. It codes for CASSGDSRAFF. The whole variable domain, remainder taken from reference TRBV2 and TRBJ1-1, is EPEVTQTPSHQVTQMGQEVILRCVPISNHLYFYWYRQILGQKVEFLVSFYNNEISEKSEIFDDQFSVERPDGSNFTLKIRSTKLEDSAMYFCASSGDSRAFFGQGTRLTVV.

V gene TRBV7-9 combines with J gene TRBJ2-5; D unclear. Germline V gene lookup returns CDR1 SEHNR and CDR2 FQNEAQ (reference sequence). The CDR3 contains 14 residues. Trimming took 3 bases from V and 0 from J, leaving 8 bases between them. CDR3 loop: CASSFQLNQETQYF. CDR3 coding DNA: TGTGCCAGCAGCTTCCAACTAAACCAAGAGACCCAGTACTTC.